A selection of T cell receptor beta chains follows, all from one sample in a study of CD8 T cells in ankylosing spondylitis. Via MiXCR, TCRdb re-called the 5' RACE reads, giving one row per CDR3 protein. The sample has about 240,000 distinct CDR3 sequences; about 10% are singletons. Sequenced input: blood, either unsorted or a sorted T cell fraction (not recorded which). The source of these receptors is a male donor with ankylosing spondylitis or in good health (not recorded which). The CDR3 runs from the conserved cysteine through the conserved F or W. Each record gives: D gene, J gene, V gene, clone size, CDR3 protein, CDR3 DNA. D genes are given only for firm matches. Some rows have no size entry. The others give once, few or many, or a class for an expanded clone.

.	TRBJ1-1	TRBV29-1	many	CSVYGPGAEAFF	TGCAGCGTCTACGGACCTGGGGCTGAAGCTTTCTTT
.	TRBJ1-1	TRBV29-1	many	CSVHKNTEAFF	TGCAGCGTCCACAAAAACACTGAAGCTTTCTTT
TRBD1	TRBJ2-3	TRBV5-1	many	CASSSKPGQLTDTQYF	TGCGCCAGCAGCTCAAAACCGGGACAGCTAACAGATACGCAGTATTTT
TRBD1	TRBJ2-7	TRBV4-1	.	CASSPDRVQYEQYF	TGCGCCAGCAGCCCCGACAGGGTCCAGTACGAGCAGTACTTC
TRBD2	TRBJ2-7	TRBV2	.	CASTRLAGGGEQYF	TGTGCCAGCACCCGACTAGCGGGAGGGGGCGAGCAGTACTTC
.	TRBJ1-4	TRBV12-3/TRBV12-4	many	CASSPTVINEKLFF	TGTGCCAGCAGCCCGACAGTAATTAATGAAAAACTGTTTTTT
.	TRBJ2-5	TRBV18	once	CASSPSGLRETQYF	TGTGCCAGCTCACCGTCGGGCCTACGGGAGACCCAGTACTTC
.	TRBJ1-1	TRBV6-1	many	CASSEFGHPNTEAFF	TGTGCCAGCAGTGAATTCGGACACCCGAACACTGAAGCTTTCTTT
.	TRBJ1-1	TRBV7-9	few	CASSLRERGTEAFF	TGTGCCAGCAGCTTAAGGGAAAGAGGGACTGAAGCTTTCTTT
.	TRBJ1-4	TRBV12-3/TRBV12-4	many	CASSLGEKLFF	TGTGCCAGCAGTTTAGGTGAAAAACTGTTTTTT
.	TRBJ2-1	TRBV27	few	CASSHGRNNEQFF	TGTGCCAGCAGTCACGGACGAAACAATGAGCAGTTCTTC
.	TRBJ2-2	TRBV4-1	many	CASSQTDRYTGELFF	TGCGCCAGCAGCCAAACGGACCGCTACACCGGGGAGCTGTTTTTT
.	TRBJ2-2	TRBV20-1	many	CSASRDNTGELFF	TGCAGTGCTAGCAGGGATAACACCGGGGAGCTGTTTTTT
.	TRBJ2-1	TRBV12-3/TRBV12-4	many	CASSLEGQPYNEQFF	TGTGCCAGCAGTTTAGAAGGACAGCCATACAATGAGCAGTTCTTC
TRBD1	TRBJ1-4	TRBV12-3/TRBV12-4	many	CASSLGTVNEKLFF	TGTGCCAGCAGTTTGGGGACAGTGAATGAAAAACTGTTTTTT
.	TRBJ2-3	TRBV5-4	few	CASTAGLRADTQYF	TGTGCCAGCACCGCGGGGCTGCGGGCAGATACGCAGTATTTT
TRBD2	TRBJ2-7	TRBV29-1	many	CSVESGGTPYEQYF	TGCAGCGTTGAATCGGGGGGTACCCCCTACGAGCAGTACTTC
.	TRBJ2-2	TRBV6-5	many	CASSYDWVTGELFF	TGTGCCAGCAGTTACGATTGGGTGACCGGGGAGCTGTTTTTT
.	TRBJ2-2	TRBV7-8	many	CASSGWTDNTGELFF	TGTGCCAGCAGCGGCTGGACAGACAACACCGGGGAGCTGTTTTTT
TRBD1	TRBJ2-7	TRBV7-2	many	CASSLAGTGRMGEQYF	TGTGCCAGCAGCTTAGCAGGGACAGGGAGGATGGGGGAGCAGTACTTC
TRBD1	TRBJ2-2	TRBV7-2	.	CASSLPWDSLPLNTGELFF	TGTGCCAGCAGCCTACCGTGGGACAGCCTACCCTTAAACACCGGGGAGCTGTTTTTT
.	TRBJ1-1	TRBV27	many	CASSLWGENTEAFF	TGTGCCAGCAGTTTATGGGGGGAGAACACTGAAGCTTTCTTT
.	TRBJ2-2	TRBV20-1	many	CSARDGRGTGTGELFF	TGCAGTGCTAGAGATGGGAGGGGGACAGGCACCGGGGAGCTGTTTTTT
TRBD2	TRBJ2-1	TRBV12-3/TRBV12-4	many	CASSTSSGFYNEQFF	TGTGCCAGCAGTACCTCTAGCGGATTCTACAATGAGCAGTTCTTC
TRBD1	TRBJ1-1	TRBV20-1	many	CSARRMGQDYTEAFF	TGCAGTGCTAGACGAATGGGACAGGATTACACTGAAGCTTTCTTT
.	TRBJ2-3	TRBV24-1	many	CATSDPTGPADTQYF	TGTGCCACCAGTGACCCGACGGGACCGGCAGATACGCAGTATTTT
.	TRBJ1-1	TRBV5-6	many	CASSVSHRVQGTEAFF	TGTGCCAGCAGCGTATCACACAGGGTGCAGGGGACTGAAGCTTTCTTT
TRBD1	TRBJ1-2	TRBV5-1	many	CASSLRGGEDNYGYTF	TGCGCCAGCAGCCTTAGAGGGGGCGAGGACAACTATGGCTACACCTTC
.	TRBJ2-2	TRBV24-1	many	CATSDLASASHSEGELFF	TGTGCCACCAGTGACCTTGCCTCAGCGTCCCACTCAGAAGGGGAGCTGTTTTTT
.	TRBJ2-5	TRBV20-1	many	CSARDQLAVKATQYF	TGCAGTGCTAGAGATCAACTAGCAGTCAAGGCGACCCAGTACTTC